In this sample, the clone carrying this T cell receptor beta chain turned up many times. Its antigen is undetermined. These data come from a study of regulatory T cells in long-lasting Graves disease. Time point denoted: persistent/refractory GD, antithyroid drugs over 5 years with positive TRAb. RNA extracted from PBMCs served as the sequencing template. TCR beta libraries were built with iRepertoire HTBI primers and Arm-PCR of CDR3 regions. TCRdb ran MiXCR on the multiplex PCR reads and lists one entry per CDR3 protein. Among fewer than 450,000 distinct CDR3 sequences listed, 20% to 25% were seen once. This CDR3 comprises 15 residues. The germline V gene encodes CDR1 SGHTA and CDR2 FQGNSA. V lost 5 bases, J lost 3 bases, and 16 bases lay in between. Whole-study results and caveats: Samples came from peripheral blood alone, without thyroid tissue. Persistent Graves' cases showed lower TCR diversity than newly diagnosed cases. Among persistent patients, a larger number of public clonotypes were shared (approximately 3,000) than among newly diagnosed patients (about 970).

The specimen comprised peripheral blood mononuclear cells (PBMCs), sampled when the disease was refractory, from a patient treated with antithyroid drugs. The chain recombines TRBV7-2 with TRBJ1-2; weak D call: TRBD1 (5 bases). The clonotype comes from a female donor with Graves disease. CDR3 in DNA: TGTGCCAGCAGCCCTCAAACCGGGACGCACTATGGCTACACCTTC. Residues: CASSPQTGTHYGYTF.